This TCR beta chain was recovered during a study of blood T cells in healthy people across ages. Study-wide results and limits: There was a strong correlation between TCR beta diversity and naive T cell percentage.

Worth noting for this clonotype: Its antigen is not known.

Per the germline V gene, CDR1 is SGHRS and CDR2 is YFSETQ. J was trimmed by 6 bases and V by 4 bases; bases with no gene match: 9. The CDR3 sequence is 15 residues long. It was with a sample-barcoded 5' primer and a J-beta primer mix that a second PCR of about 6 to 12 cycles was run. TCRdb reprocessed the 5' RACE reads with MiXCR, giving one entry per CDR3 protein. The profile shows fewer than 650,000 distinct CDR3 sequences, about 29% of them singletons. The sample was also linked to a second study, of T cells of mothers and their children.

This TCR was recovered from a boy aged 2 to 10 in good health. The sample was blood. V and J are TRBV5-1 and TRBJ2-7; 11 bases are a match to TRBD2. CDR3 residues: CASSPQTSGTLEQYF. For the CDR3, the DNA is TGCGCCAGCAGCCCCCAGACTAGCGGGACCCTCGAGCAGTACTTC.